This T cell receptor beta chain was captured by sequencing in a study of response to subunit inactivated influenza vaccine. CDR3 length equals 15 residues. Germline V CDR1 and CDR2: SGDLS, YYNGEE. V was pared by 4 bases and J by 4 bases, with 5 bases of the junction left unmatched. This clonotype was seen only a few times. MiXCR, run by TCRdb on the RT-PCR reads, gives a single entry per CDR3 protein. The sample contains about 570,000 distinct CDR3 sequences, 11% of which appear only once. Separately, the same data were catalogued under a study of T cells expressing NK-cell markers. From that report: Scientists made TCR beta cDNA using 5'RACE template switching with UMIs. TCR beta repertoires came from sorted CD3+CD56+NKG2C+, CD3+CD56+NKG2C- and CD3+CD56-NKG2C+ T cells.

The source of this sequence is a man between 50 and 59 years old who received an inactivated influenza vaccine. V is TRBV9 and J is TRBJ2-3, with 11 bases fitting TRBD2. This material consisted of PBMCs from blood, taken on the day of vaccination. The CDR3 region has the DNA TGTGCCAGCAGCCTGACTAGCGGGAACCCAGATACGCAGTATTTT. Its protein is CASSLTSGNPDTQYF. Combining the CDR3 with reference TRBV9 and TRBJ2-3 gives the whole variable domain DSGVTQTPKHLITATGQRVTLRCSPRSGDLSVYWYQQSLDQGLQFLIQYYNGEERAKGNILERFSAQQFPDLHSELNLSSLELGDSALYFCASSLTSGNPDTQYFGPGTRLTVL.